Listed here is a single T cell receptor (beta chain). What it binds is unknown. These data belong to a study of cytomegalovirus exposure and HLA in healthy donors. Findings and limits, study-wide: Rare TCR sequences predominated, though certain public TCRs were found in many donors. Researchers catalogued 150 or so TCR beta chains as cytomegalovirus-associated.

PCR primers comprised 60 Vbeta and 13 Jbeta primers. TCRdb's table, derived via immunoSEQ multiplex PCR, lists solely in-frame clones and lacks some. The sample totals 100,000 to 150,000 clones; its top ten clones hold 2.2%. Germline trimming cut 4 bases from V and 1 base from J; bases unmatched to any gene: 1. The CDR3 covers 13 residues. Germline V gene sequence: CDR1 SGHRS, CDR2 YFSETQ. The sequence was collected from a man aged 35 to 55 in good health and CMV-seronegative. Sequencing used PBMCs. The chain joins TRBV5-1 to TRBJ1-1; 7 positions match TRBD1. The CDR3 protein is CASSRDRNTEAFF. CDR3 sequence (DNA): TGCGCCAGCAGCAGGGACAGGAACACTGAAGCTTTCTTT. Full variable domain (missing parts from reference TRBV5-1 and TRBJ1-1): KAGVTQTPRYLIKTRGQQVTLSCSPISGHRSVSWYQQTPGQGLQFLFEYFSETQRNKGNFPGRFSGRQFSNSRSEMNVSTLELGDSALYLCASSRDRNTEAFFGQGTRLTVV.